Listed below are T cell receptor beta chains from one sample, sequenced in a study of CD4+ T cells in melanoma. Sequencing used immunoSEQ multiplex PCR; TCRdb keeps in-frame clones, though not all of them. Altogether 52,000 or so clones are present, approximately 70% being singletons, with the ten largest covering 4.5% to 6%. Specimen: tumor tissue. The receptors originated from a human donor with melanoma. The CDR3 runs from the conserved cysteine through the conserved F or W. D genes are given only for firm matches. Clone size is given for some rows only: seen once, a few or many times, or a class if the clone is expanded.

abundance: few
v_gene: TRBV9
d_gene: NA
j_gene: TRBJ2-1
CDR3aa: CASSVGSSSYNEQFF
CDR3nt: TGTGCCAGCAGCGTCGGCTCTAGCTCCTACAATGAGCAGTTCTTC

abundance: NA
v_gene: TRBV5-1
d_gene: TRBD2
j_gene: TRBJ2-3
CDR3aa: CASSLGLAGGRTDTQYF
CDR3nt: TGCGCCAGCAGCTTGGGTCTAGCGGGGGGGCGCACAGATACGCAGTATTTT

abundance: once
v_gene: TRBV7-9
d_gene: NA
j_gene: TRBJ2-7
CDR3aa: CASSSPGQVSYEQYF
CDR3nt: TGTGCCAGCAGCTCTCCGGGACAAGTATCCTACGAGCAGTACTTC

abundance: NA
v_gene: TRBV14
d_gene: TRBD1
j_gene: TRBJ1-2
CDR3aa: CASSHARDRIYGYTF
CDR3nt: TGTGCCAGCAGCCACGCCCGGGACAGAATCTATGGCTACACCTTC

abundance: NA
v_gene: TRBV11-3
d_gene: NA
j_gene: TRBJ2-1
CDR3aa: CASSQGGVSYNEQFF
CDR3nt: TGTGCCAGCAGCCAGGGGGGGGTCTCCTACAATGAGCAGTTCTTC

abundance: NA
v_gene: TRBV11-2
d_gene: NA
j_gene: TRBJ1-3
CDR3aa: CASSLSFGNTIYF
CDR3nt: TGTGCCAGCAGCCTTTCGTTCGGCAACACCATATATTTT

abundance: NA
v_gene: TRBV7-9
d_gene: NA
j_gene: TRBJ2-6
CDR3aa: CASSPLSGPSGANVLTF
CDR3nt: TGTGCCAGCAGCCCCCTCTCAGGACCCTCTGGGGCCAACGTCCTGACTTTC

abundance: few
v_gene: TRBV19
d_gene: NA
j_gene: TRBJ1-6
CDR3aa: CASSLTGITSYNSPLHF
CDR3nt: TGTGCCAGTAGTCTAACAGGGATCACCTCCTATAATTCACCCCTCCACTTT

abundance: NA
v_gene: TRBV4-3
d_gene: NA
j_gene: TRBJ2-1
CDR3aa: CASSHSPYNEQFF
CDR3nt: TGCGCCAGCAGCCATAGTCCCTACAATGAGCAGTTCTTC

abundance: many
v_gene: TRBV7-9
d_gene: NA
j_gene: TRBJ2-7
CDR3aa: CASSSPTYSEQYF
CDR3nt: TGTGCCAGCAGCTCGCCGACCTACTCCGAGCAGTACTTC

abundance: NA
v_gene: TRBV18
d_gene: NA
j_gene: TRBJ1-5
CDR3aa: CASSPGPGGNQPQHF
CDR3nt: TGTGCCAGCTCACCGGGGCCGGGTGGCAATCAGCCCCAGCATTTT

abundance: few
v_gene: TRBV18
d_gene: NA
j_gene: TRBJ2-5
CDR3aa: CASSFGMVDSTEETQYF
CDR3nt: TGTGCCAGCTCATTCGGTATGGTGGACAGCACTGAAGAGACCCAGTACTTC

abundance: NA
v_gene: TRBV28
d_gene: TRBD1
j_gene: TRBJ2-1
CDR3aa: CASSFGGGQGADEQFF
CDR3nt: TGTGCCAGCAGTTTCGGGGGGGGACAGGGGGCAGATGAGCAGTTCTTC

abundance: few
v_gene: TRBV5-4
d_gene: NA
j_gene: TRBJ1-2
CDR3aa: CASSLDPPGNYGYTF
CDR3nt: TGTGCCAGCAGCTTGGATCCGCCAGGGAACTATGGCTACACCTTC

abundance: few
v_gene: TRBV5-1
d_gene: TRBD2
j_gene: TRBJ2-1
CDR3aa: CASSLVSSGIYNEQFF
CDR3nt: TGCGCCAGCAGCTTGGTCTCCAGCGGGATTTACAATGAGCAGTTCTTC

abundance: few
v_gene: TRBV15
d_gene: NA
j_gene: TRBJ2-1
CDR3aa: CATSKDRNLYNEQFF
CDR3nt: TGTGCCACCAGCAAAGACAGAAACCTCTACAATGAGCAGTTCTTC

abundance: NA
v_gene: TRBV7-2
d_gene: NA
j_gene: TRBJ1-1
CDR3aa: CAQVDSTEAFF
CDR3nt: TGTGCTCAAGTGGATAGCACTGAAGCTTTCTTT

abundance: NA
v_gene: TRBV4-1
d_gene: TRBD1
j_gene: TRBJ2-5
CDR3aa: CASSQAIGTGHGSRETQYF
CDR3nt: TGCGCCAGCAGCCAAGCGATCGGGACAGGGCACGGGTCGCGAGAGACCCAGTACTTC

abundance: once
v_gene: TRBV5-5
d_gene: NA
j_gene: TRBJ1-2
CDR3aa: CASSPGDRKMGYTF
CDR3nt: TGTGCCAGCAGCCCCGGAGACAGAAAAATGGGCTACACCTTC

abundance: NA
v_gene: TRBV4-3
d_gene: TRBD1
j_gene: TRBJ2-2
CDR3aa: CASSQDRGWTGELFF
CDR3nt: TGCGCCAGCAGCCAGGACAGGGGGTGGACCGGGGAGCTGTTTTTT

abundance: NA
v_gene: TRBV19
d_gene: NA
j_gene: TRBJ1-5
CDR3aa: CASSISGRVNQPQHF
CDR3nt: TGTGCCAGTAGTATTAGCGGCAGGGTTAATCAGCCCCAGCATTTT

abundance: NA
v_gene: TRBV7-2
d_gene: NA
j_gene: TRBJ2-2
CDR3aa: CASSLRQGGRTGELFF
CDR3nt: TGTGCCAGCAGCCTAAGACAGGGAGGCCGCACCGGGGAGCTGTTTTTT

abundance: few
v_gene: TRBV5-5
d_gene: NA
j_gene: TRBJ2-4
CDR3aa: CASGRTLAKNIQYF
CDR3nt: TGTGCCAGCGGACGGACCCTAGCCAAAAACATTCAGTACTTC

abundance: NA
v_gene: TRBV6-6
d_gene: NA
j_gene: TRBJ1-6
CDR3aa: CASNSRGGNSPLHF
CDR3nt: TGTGCCAGCAACTCCCGCGGCGGGAATTCACCCCTCCACTTT

abundance: NA
v_gene: TRBV13
d_gene: NA
j_gene: TRBJ2-3
CDR3aa: CASSSDADTQYF
CDR3nt: TGTGCCAGCAGCTCAGACGCAGATACGCAGTATTTT

abundance: NA
v_gene: TRBV27
d_gene: TRBD1
j_gene: TRBJ2-5
CDR3aa: CASSLTGDVETQYF
CDR3nt: TGTGCCAGCAGTCTGACAGGGGATGTCGAGACCCAGTACTTC

abundance: NA
v_gene: TRBV4-2
d_gene: NA
j_gene: TRBJ1-3
CDR3aa: CASSPGGSGNTIYF
CDR3nt: TGTGCCAGCAGCCCCGGTGGATCTGGAAACACCATATATTTT

abundance: NA
v_gene: TRBV10-3
d_gene: TRBD1
j_gene: TRBJ2-2
CDR3aa: CAIPSTRRQGPDTGELFF
CDR3nt: TGTGCCATCCCTTCGACTCGGCGACAGGGGCCAGACACCGGGGAGCTGTTTTTT

abundance: few
v_gene: TRBV28
d_gene: NA
j_gene: TRBJ1-4
CDR3aa: CASSISRTNEKLFF
CDR3nt: TGTGCCAGCAGCATATCACGGACTAATGAAAAACTGTTTTTT

abundance: NA
v_gene: TRBV5-4
d_gene: NA
j_gene: TRBJ1-2
CDR3aa: CASSQGTAAGYTF
CDR3nt: TGTGCCAGCAGCCAAGGAACCGCTGCTGGCTACACCTTC

abundance: NA
v_gene: TRBV6-1
d_gene: NA
j_gene: TRBJ1-5
CDR3aa: CASRGEGGNQPQHF
CDR3nt: TGTGCCAGCAGGGGGGAGGGAGGCAATCAGCCCCAGCATTTT

abundance: NA
v_gene: TRBV6-1
d_gene: TRBD1
j_gene: TRBJ2-2
CDR3aa: CATTAGGSWAGELFF
CDR3nt: TGTGCCACAACCGCAGGGGGCAGCTGGGCCGGGGAGCTGTTTTTT

abundance: many
v_gene: TRBV5-5
d_gene: NA
j_gene: TRBJ1-1
CDR3aa: CASSLGGWGNTEAFF
CDR3nt: TGTGCCAGCAGCTTGGGAGGTTGGGGGAACACTGAAGCTTTCTTT

abundance: NA
v_gene: TRBV7-9
d_gene: NA
j_gene: TRBJ1-1
CDR3aa: CASSPGAGSAEAFF
CDR3nt: TGTGCCAGCAGCCCCGGTGCGGGATCGGCTGAAGCTTTCTTT

abundance: few
v_gene: TRBV11-2
d_gene: TRBD1
j_gene: TRBJ2-5
CDR3aa: CASSRRTGALKTQYF
CDR3nt: TGTGCCAGCAGCCGACGGACAGGGGCCCTGAAGACCCAGTACTTC

abundance: NA
v_gene: TRBV9
d_gene: NA
j_gene: TRBJ2-3
CDR3aa: CASSVLKTDTQYF
CDR3nt: TGTGCCAGCAGCGTACTTAAAACAGATACGCAGTATTTT

abundance: NA
v_gene: TRBV7-9
d_gene: TRBD2
j_gene: TRBJ2-2
CDR3aa: CASRPGLAGGYRKTGELFF
CDR3nt: TGTGCCAGCAGACCCGGACTAGCGGGGGGGTATCGAAAGACCGGGGAGCTGTTTTTT

abundance: few
v_gene: TRBV6-5
d_gene: NA
j_gene: TRBJ1-1
CDR3aa: CASMRGRPMNTEAFF
CDR3nt: TGTGCCAGCATGAGGGGACGACCCATGAACACTGAAGCTTTCTTT

abundance: many
v_gene: TRBV29-1
d_gene: NA
j_gene: TRBJ2-1
CDR3aa: CSVEQTRGNEQFF
CDR3nt: TGCAGCGTTGAACAAACCAGGGGCAATGAGCAGTTCTTC

abundance: NA
v_gene: TRBV27
d_gene: NA
j_gene: TRBJ1-2
CDR3aa: CASSSGREYTF
CDR3nt: TGTGCCAGCAGTTCGGGACGGGAATACACCTTC

abundance: NA
v_gene: TRBV4-2
d_gene: NA
j_gene: TRBJ2-1
CDR3aa: CACSQDRGPLYNEQFF
CDR3nt: TGTGCCTGCAGCCAAGATCGGGGCCCCTTGTACAATGAGCAGTTCTTC

abundance: NA
v_gene: TRBV19
d_gene: TRBD2
j_gene: TRBJ2-2
CDR3aa: CASSTSGGAGTGELFF
CDR3nt: TGTGCCAGTAGTACGTCGGGAGGGGCCGGCACCGGGGAGCTGTTTTTT

abundance: few
v_gene: TRBV27
d_gene: NA
j_gene: TRBJ2-3
CDR3aa: CASKVLGSTDTQYF
CDR3nt: TGTGCCAGCAAGGTGTTGGGCAGCACAGATACGCAGTATTTT

abundance: NA
v_gene: TRBV6-6
d_gene: NA
j_gene: TRBJ1-3
CDR3aa: CASKSSSGNTIYF
CDR3nt: TGTGCCAGCAAGTCTTCCTCTGGAAACACCATATATTTT

abundance: NA
v_gene: TRBV7-9
d_gene: TRBD1
j_gene: TRBJ2-2
CDR3aa: CASSHMRQGAVRELFF
CDR3nt: TGTGCCAGCAGCCACATGCGACAGGGGGCGGTTAGGGAGCTGTTTTTT

abundance: NA
v_gene: TRBV7-3
d_gene: NA
j_gene: TRBJ1-1
CDR3aa: CASSPTGGRDAFF
CDR3nt: TGTGCCAGCAGCCCGACGGGAGGGCGCGACGCTTTCTTT

abundance: NA
v_gene: TRBV11-3
d_gene: NA
j_gene: TRBJ2-2
CDR3aa: CASSLDGAGTGELFF
CDR3nt: TGTGCCAGCAGCTTAGATGGCGCGGGGACCGGGGAGCTGTTTTTT

abundance: NA
v_gene: TRBV5-6
d_gene: TRBD2
j_gene: TRBJ2-2
CDR3aa: CASRESGGGKNTGELFF
CDR3nt: TGTGCCAGCAGAGAGAGCGGGGGGGGTAAGAACACCGGGGAGCTGTTTTTT

abundance: NA
v_gene: TRBV4-3
d_gene: NA
j_gene: TRBJ2-7
CDR3aa: CASSHGTFTYEQYF
CDR3nt: TGCGCCAGCAGCCACGGGACATTTACCTACGAGCAGTACTTC

abundance: NA
v_gene: TRBV5-8
d_gene: NA
j_gene: TRBJ2-7
CDR3aa: CASSSRTIQDEQYF
CDR3nt: TGTGCCAGCAGCTCCCGGACCATACAGGACGAGCAGTACTTC

abundance: NA
v_gene: TRBV5-4
d_gene: NA
j_gene: TRBJ2-1
CDR3aa: CASTLPAQGGEQFF
CDR3nt: TGTGCCAGCACCTTACCGGCACAGGGTGGTGAGCAGTTCTTC

abundance: NA
v_gene: TRBV5-1
d_gene: NA
j_gene: TRBJ2-1
CDR3aa: CASSLVGETYNEQFF
CDR3nt: TGCGCCAGCAGCTTGGTAGGTGAAACCTACAATGAGCAGTTCTTC

abundance: NA
v_gene: TRBV28
d_gene: NA
j_gene: TRBJ1-2
CDR3aa: CASSRQVYGYTF
CDR3nt: TGTGCCAGCAGTCGACAGGTCTATGGCTACACCTTC

abundance: NA
v_gene: TRBV18
d_gene: NA
j_gene: TRBJ2-1
CDR3aa: CASSPSGQPNYNEQFF
CDR3nt: TGTGCCAGCTCACCATCCGGACAGCCCAACTACAATGAGCAGTTCTTC

abundance: NA
v_gene: TRBV7-2
d_gene: NA
j_gene: TRBJ1-2
CDR3aa: CASSLGTAGRGYTF
CDR3nt: TGTGCCAGCAGCTTAGGGACAGCAGGGAGAGGCTACACCTTC

abundance: NA
v_gene: TRBV11-2
d_gene: NA
j_gene: TRBJ1-2
CDR3aa: CASSLDRASMTGYTF
CDR3nt: TGTGCCAGCAGCTTAGATCGGGCGTCGATGACTGGCTACACCTTC

abundance: NA
v_gene: TRBV27
d_gene: TRBD1
j_gene: TRBJ1-2
CDR3aa: CASSYGQGSYGYTF
CDR3nt: TGTGCCAGCAGTTATGGACAGGGTAGCTATGGCTACACCTTC